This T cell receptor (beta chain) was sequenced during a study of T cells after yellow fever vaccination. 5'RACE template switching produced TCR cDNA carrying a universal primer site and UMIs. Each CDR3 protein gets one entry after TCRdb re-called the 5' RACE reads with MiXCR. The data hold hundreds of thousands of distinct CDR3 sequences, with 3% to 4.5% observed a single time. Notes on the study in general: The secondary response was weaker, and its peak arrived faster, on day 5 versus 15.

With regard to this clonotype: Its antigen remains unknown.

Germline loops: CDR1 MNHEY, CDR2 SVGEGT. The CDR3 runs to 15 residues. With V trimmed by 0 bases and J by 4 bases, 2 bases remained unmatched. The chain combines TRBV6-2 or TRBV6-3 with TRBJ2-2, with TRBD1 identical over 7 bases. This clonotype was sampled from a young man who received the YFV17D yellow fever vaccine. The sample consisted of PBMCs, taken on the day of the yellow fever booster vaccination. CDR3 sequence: CASSYSTGLTGELFF. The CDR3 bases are TGTGCCAGCAGTTACTCGACAGGGCTCACCGGGGAGCTGTTTTTT.